The 24 T cell receptor beta chains below were found in one sample sequenced in a study of T cells in Graves' hyperthyroidism and ophthalmopathy. Amplified regions were TCR beta CDR3 sequences from RNA transcripts. HTBI primers drove first-round RT-PCR of the TCR CDR3. One entry per CDR3 protein results from TCRdb running MiXCR on the multiplex PCR reads. Of hundreds of thousands of distinct CDR3 sequences detected, around 38% appear once; the ten largest clones hold 7% to 10%. The sequencing sample was made of blood. These receptors were collected from a man aged 18 to 29 with Graves' hyperthyroidism.

This clonotype was observed at least ten times. The rearrangement uses TRBV29-1 and TRBJ1-1, with D perhaps TRBD1 (5 bases). CDR1 is SQVTM, CDR2 ANQGSEA, per germline. The CDR3 totals 14 residues. The V end was cut by 4 bases, the J end by 4 bases, with 16 bases between. CDR3 DNA: TGCAGCGTTGGAAGCAGGGCTTCGGGCACTGAAGCTTTCTTT. Its protein is CSVGSRASGTEAFF.

The V gene is TRBV5-1, the J gene TRBJ2-5, with D possibly TRBD2 on 6 matching bases. Looked up from germline, CDR1 is SGHRS and CDR2 is YFSETQ. This CDR3 is 16 amino acids long. Trimming removed 4 bases at V and 1 base at J, with 17 bases between. This chain's CDR3 is CASSQPVRGLQETQYF. As DNA, the CDR3 is TGCGCCAGCAGCCAACCCGTACGGGGACTCCAAGAGACCCAGTACTTC.

The chain combines TRBV6-9 with TRBJ2-5, with 9 bases aligning to TRBD1. CDR1 is MNHGY, CDR2 SVAAGI, per germline. V shed 7 bases and J 4 bases; nucleotides not matched to a gene: 16. The CDR3 totals 17 residues. In DNA form, the CDR3 reads TGTGCCAGCATCCCCGGGTGGGGGGGACAGGGACGAGAGACCCAGTACTTC. Residues: CASIPGWGGQGRETQYF.

This clonotype came up a few times. A read error may be the cause here, since a much bigger clone is one base away. The genes are TRBV20-1 and TRBJ1-1; D unclear. The CDR3 covers 11 residues. V lost 3 bases and J lost 4, with 6 bases in between. The germline gives CDR1 DFQATT, CDR2 SNEGSKA (reference sequence). In nucleotides, the CDR3 is TGCAGTGCTAGTGGGATCACTGAAGCTTTCTTT. Residues: CSASGITEAFF.

This clonotype was observed at least ten times. The CDR3 DNA reads TGTGCCAGCAGGTCCATGAACACTGAAGCTTTCTTT. Its protein product is CASRSMNTEAFF. J is TRBJ1-1 and V is TRBV11-2; no clear D. This CDR3 has 12 residues. Trimming pared 6 bases from V and 0 bases from J, leaving 5 bases between. Germline V gene lookup returns CDR1 SGHAT and CDR2 FQNNGV.

There are many counts of this clonotype. The V and J genes are TRBV7-3 and TRBJ2-7; 9 positions agree with TRBD2. V was pared by 0 bases and J by 4 bases, with 4 bases of the junction left unmatched. CDR1 and CDR2 (germline): SGHTA, FQGTGA. The CDR3 covers 15 residues. The CDR3 loop is CASSLTPSGMYEQYF. As DNA, the CDR3 is TGTGCCAGCAGCTTAACGCCTAGCGGGATGTACGAGCAGTACTTC.

The V and J genes are TRBV9 and TRBJ2-7; 7 nucleotides line up with TRBD1. Germline CDR1 and CDR2: SGDLS and YYNGEE. The CDR3 runs 14 residues. The J segment lost 5 bases and the V segment lost 0 bases, leaving 5 bases of the junction unmatched. This chain's CDR3 is CASSVGGQPHEQYF. The DNA of the CDR3 is TGTGCCAGCAGCGTAGGGGGACAGCCGCACGAGCAGTACTTC.

The chain joins TRBV19 to TRBJ2-7, with a weak D call TRBD2 (5 bases). Trimming took off 5 bases at V and 4 bases at J, with 21 bases between the two ends. From germline, CDR1 is LNHDA and CDR2 SQIVND (reference sequence). The CDR3 extends over 16 amino acids. CDR3 residues: CASSPIGPSGAYEQYF. CDR3 DNA: TGTGCCAGTAGTCCCATTGGGCCCAGCGGTGCGTACGAGCAGTACTTC. Drawing the rest from reference TRBV19 and TRBJ2-7, the complete variable domain is DGGITQSPKYLFRKEGQNVTLSCEQNLNHDAMYWYRQDPGQGLRLIYYSQIVNDFQKGDIAEGYSVSREKKESFPLTVTSAQKNPTAFYLCASSPIGPSGAYEQYFGPGTRLTVT.

This chain joins TRBV10-3 and TRBJ2-5; TRBD2 is a possible D gene (6 bases). There are 15 residues in the CDR3. Trimming cost V 3 bases and J 3 bases, with 14 bases left between them. Germline assignment: CDR1 ENHRY and CDR2 SYGVKD. CDR3 coding DNA: TGTGCCATCAGTGAACGTGGGACTGGGAAAGAGACCCAGTACTTC. Protein sequence: CAISERGTGKETQYF.

This clonotype occurred many times. The rearrangement uses TRBV7-3 and TRBJ2-5; tentatively, D is TRBD1 (5 bases). CDR3 length equals 15 residues. Germline CDR1 SGHTA, CDR2 FQGTGA. With 5 bases removed from V and 5 bases from J, the gap between germline ends came to 18 bases. In DNA, the CDR3 is TGTGCCAGCAGCCCGACAGCGAACCCGACGGAGACCCAGTACTTC. Its translation: CASSPTANPTETQYF.

The CDR3: CASSFRGGTNEKLFF. The CDR3 DNA reads as TGTGCCAGCAGCTTTCGGGGTGGGACTAATGAAAAACTGTTTTTT. V is TRBV7-2 and J is TRBJ1-4; unclear D gene. V shed 3 bases and J shed 2 bases, with 10 bases lying between them. Germline V gene sequence: CDR1 SGHTA, CDR2 FQGNSA. The CDR3 is 15 amino acids.

The rearrangement uses TRBV11-2 and TRBJ2-7; D perhaps matches TRBD1 (6 bases). V lost 1 base to trimming and J lost 3 bases, with 10 bases between them. This CDR3 has 14 residues. Per germline, CDR1 SGHAT and CDR2 FQNNGV. The CDR3 here is CASSLVPGDYEQYF. The CDR3 nucleotides are TGTGCCAGCAGCTTAGTTCCAGGGGACTACGAGCAGTACTTC.

A note on this clonotype: A much larger clone is a single base away; this may be a read error. This chain joins TRBV29-1 and TRBJ2-2; D not resolved. Germline V gives CDR1 SQVTM, CDR2 ANQGSEA. The CDR3 runs to 13 residues. The CDR3 reads CGVFQVNTGELFF. The CDR3 nucleotides are TGCGGCGTTTTCCAGGTGAACACCGGGGAGCTGTTTTTT.

In its sample, this clonotype was seen a few times. The chain has TRBV4-1 and TRBJ1-1; 8 nucleotides align to TRBD1. V shed 5 bases and J 5 bases; nucleotides not matched to a gene: 10. This CDR3 spans 15 amino acids. Germline CDR1 reads MGHRA; CDR2 reads YSYEKL. The CDR3: CASSTQDRVTTEAFF. CDR3 coding DNA: TGCGCCAGCAGCACCCAGGACAGGGTAACGACTGAAGCTTTCTTT.

The rearrangement links TRBV2 to TRBJ2-7, with D possibly being TRBD2 (5 bases). From germline, CDR1 is SNHLY and CDR2 FYNNEI. V shed 5 bases and J shed 5 bases, with 10 bases lying between them. The length of the CDR3 is 12 residues. The DNA of the CDR3 is TGTGCCAGCAGTCCGGGGAATAACGAGCAGTACTTC. Translating it yields CASSPGNNEQYF.

This clonotype has at least ten counts. The CDR3 sequence is CSVEARGGAGANVLTF. CDR3 DNA: TGCAGCGTTGAAGCTCGGGGAGGGGCTGGGGCCAACGTCCTGACTTTC. V is TRBV29-1 and J is TRBJ2-6; TRBD2 matches at 7 bases. CDR3 size: 16 residues. Germline V CDR1 and CDR2: SQVTM, ANQGSEA. V shed 1 base and J 2 bases; nucleotides not matched to a gene: 5.

The chain links TRBV2 to TRBJ2-5, with 9 bases matching TRBD2. There are 14 residues in the CDR3. Germline lookup yields CDR1 SNHLY and CDR2 FYNNEI. The trim removed 5 bases at V and 5 bases at J, leaving 6 bases unmatched. The CDR3 DNA follows: TGTGCCAGCAGTTCGCGGGGGGGCACGGAGACCCAGTACTTC. This translates into CASSSRGGTETQYF.

This chain links TRBV7-9 with TRBJ2-7; TRBD1 matches at 10 bases. Germline-derived CDR1 and CDR2 are SEHNR and FQNEAQ (reference sequence). This CDR3 is built from 14 residues. V shed 3 bases and J 6 bases; nucleotides not matched to a gene: 5. The CDR3 nucleotides are TGTGCCAGCAGCTTCGGAGACAGGGGGCCCGAGCAGTACTTC. It specifies CASSFGDRGPEQYF.

Many counts were recorded for this clonotype. The chain is built from TRBV7-6 and TRBJ1-2; D call uncertain. This CDR3 is built from 12 residues. V gave up 5 bases and J gave up 6 bases, with 10 bases separating them. Germline assignment: CDR1 SGHVS and CDR2 FNYEAQ. The CDR3 reads CASSLDGHGYTF. In DNA form, the CDR3 reads TGTGCCAGCAGCCTAGATGGCCATGGCTACACCTTC.

On this clonotype itself: An end of the junction differs from the germline gene, which may be a read error. This chain uses TRBV29-1 with TRBJ1-1; unclear D gene. Germline V gives CDR1 SQVTM, CDR2 ANQGSEA. The CDR3 spans 13 residues. The CDR3 loop reads CSVVPQFSTEAFF. The CDR3 nucleotides read TGCAGCGTTGTCCCACAGTTTAGCACTGAAGCCTTCTTT.

This clonotype has only a few counts. The chain couples TRBV7-2 to TRBJ2-5; TRBD2 matches 16 bases. With 3 bases clipped from V and 5 bases from J, the junction kept 12 bases outside the gene matches. Germline assignment: CDR1 SGHTA and CDR2 FQGNSA. The CDR3 sequence is 19 residues long. Here the CDR3 DNA reads TGTGCCAGCAGCTTCCAACTGTCACCGGGACTAGCGGGAGGGGAGACCCAGTACTTC. Protein sequence: CASSFQLSPGLAGGETQYF.

This clonotype was found many times. CDR3 sequence: CASRPHNYGYTF. CDR3 DNA sequence: TGTGCCAGCAGGCCTCATAACTATGGCTACACCTTC. The chain uses TRBV12-3 or TRBV12-4 and TRBJ1-2; D gene ambiguous. The length of the CDR3 is 12 residues. V was cut by 6 bases and J by 1 base, with 6 bases left in between.

V usage is TRBV12-3 or TRBV12-4 and J usage is TRBJ1-5; D is ambiguous. The CDR3 contains 15 residues. With 2 bases removed from V and 0 bases from J, the gap between germline ends came to 8 bases. In nucleotides, the CDR3 is TGTGCCAGCAGTTTAACAGAAAATAGCAATCAGCCCCAGCATTTT. This codes for CASSLTENSNQPQHF.

About this clonotype itself: A much larger clone sits a single nucleotide away, making a read error possible. This chain connects TRBV9 to TRBJ1-1, with D unresolved. The CDR3 covers 14 residues. Germline assignment: CDR1 SGDLS and CDR2 YYNGEE. V lost 0 bases, J lost 4 bases, and 10 bases lay in between. The CDR3 reads CASSVGQGFTEAFF. The CDR3 DNA reads as TGTGCCAGCAGCGTAGGACAAGGGTTCACTGAAGCTTTCTTT.